This T cell receptor (beta chain) was obtained from a study of T cell changes during pregnancy in multiple sclerosis. Sequencing used immunoSEQ multiplex PCR; TCRdb keeps in-frame clones, though not all of them. Found here are 65,000 to 70,000 clones, roughly 92% of them singletons; the top ten hold roughly 2.1%. The TCR originated in a female donor in good health, enrolled as a control in a pregnancy study. The specimen was peripheral blood, collected in the third trimester of pregnancy.

CDR3 nucleotide sequence: TGTGCCAGCAGCCAAGGTCGGCAGCGAAATAACTATGGCTACACCTTC. Residues: CASSQGRQRNNYGYTF. The rearrangement links TRBV4-2 to TRBJ1-2; no definite D call. This CDR3 region has 16 residues. CDR1 LGHNA and CDR2 YNFKEQ come from the germline V gene. V was trimmed by 1 base and J by 1 base, leaving 13 bases between them.